The 25 T cell receptor beta chains in this list originate from one sample, sequenced in a study of spatial heterogeneity in lung cancer. TCRdb fed the 5' RACE reads into MiXCR, producing one record per CDR3 protein. This table holds about 48,000 distinct CDR3 sequences, approximately 5% found once. Documented time point: sample taken at primary tumor resection. Whole RNA, which was extracted from tumor, nontumor lung tissue or frozen PBMC, was sequenced without any cell sorting. Sequences were derived from PBMCs, sampled at surgery. The receptors were sampled from a male donor with early-stage non-small cell lung cancer.

The V call is TRBV2, the J call TRBJ2-3, with no clear D. This CDR3 has 11 residues. Germline V lookup: CDR1 SNHLY, CDR2 FYNNEI. Trimming pared 8 bases from V and 2 bases from J, leaving 5 bases between. CDR3 residues: CASGFTDTQYF. DNA of the CDR3: TGTGCCAGCGGATTCACAGATACGCAGTATTTT.

This clonotype was observed at least ten times. The chain has TRBV7-3 and TRBJ2-2, with unresolved D. Germline CDR1 SGHTA, CDR2 FQGTGA. The CDR3 length is 14 residues. V shed 5 bases and J shed 4 bases, with 11 bases lying between them. CDR3 protein: CASSHLRGTGELFF. The CDR3 nucleotides read TGTGCCAGCAGCCACCTCAGAGGCACCGGGGAGCTGTTTTTT.

There are many counts of this clonotype. The chain couples TRBV2 to TRBJ1-5; tentatively, D is TRBD1 (5 bases). V gave up 8 bases and J gave up 6 bases, with 11 bases separating them. The CDR3 is made up of 12 amino acids. Germline values: CDR1 SNHLY, CDR2 FYNNEI. CDR3 DNA: TGTGCCAGCGGGGACCAGGGTCAGCCCCAGCATTTT. Its translation is CASGDQGQPQHF.

This clonotype was counted many times. This chain links TRBV5-1 with TRBJ1-1; D is unclear. Per the germline V gene, CDR1 is SGHRS and CDR2 is YFSETQ. The CDR3 is 12 residues long. V shed 4 bases and J shed 5 bases, with 9 bases lying between them. The CDR3 region has the DNA TGCGCCAGCAGCGCGGGGAGAACTGAAGCTTTCTTT. It is translated as CASSAGRTEAFF.

This clonotype was recorded many times. The rearrangement uses TRBV15 and TRBJ2-3; the D gene is possibly TRBD2 (6 bases). Germline assignment: CDR1 LNHNV and CDR2 YYDKDF (reference sequence). The ends were cut back, 4 bases at V and 9 bases at J, with 17 bases in the middle. The CDR3 sequence is 14 residues long. The CDR3 DNA is TGTGCCACCAGCATGGGGACCGGCCGGGGGACGCAGTATTTT. Protein product: CATSMGTGRGTQYF.

This clonotype was detected many times. The rearrangement joins TRBV7-9 to TRBJ2-5, with 9 bases matching TRBD1. The CDR3 has 15 amino acids. V shed 2 bases, J shed 3 bases, and the junction held 4 bases outside the gene matches. Germline V gene sequence: CDR1 SEHNR, CDR2 FQNEAQ (reference sequence). The CDR3 DNA is TGTGCCAGCAGCTTAACGACAGGGGGGGAAGAGACCCAGTACTTC. Encoded protein: CASSLTTGGEETQYF.

This clonotype was seen repeatedly, ten times or more. The V call is TRBV9, the J call TRBJ2-2; tentatively, D is TRBD2 (5 bases). Germline CDR1 SGDLS, CDR2 YYNGEE. This CDR3 comprises 16 residues. Trimming removed 5 bases from V and 6 bases from J, with 20 bases in between. CDR3 sequence: CASSVEGAQRSGELFF. CDR3 DNA: TGTGCCAGCAGTGTCGAGGGAGCGCAAAGGTCCGGGGAGCTGTTTTTT.

Points on this clonotype: Being one base from a much bigger clone, this may be a read error. The rearrangement uses TRBV6-6 and TRBJ1-1, with D perhaps matching TRBD1 (6 bases). This CDR3 is 12 amino acids long. CDR1 is MNHNY, CDR2 SVGAGI, per germline (reference sequence). The ends were cut back, 8 bases at V and 1 base at J, with 8 bases in the middle. DNA for the CDR3: TGTGCCAGCTGCAGGGGGAACACTGAAGCTTTCTTT. Amino acid sequence: CASCRGNTEAFF.

This clonotype was recorded at least ten times. The V gene is TRBV7-9, the J gene TRBJ2-5; no clear D gene. Germline CDR1 SEHNR, CDR2 FQNEAQ (reference sequence). The V end was cut by 0 bases, the J end by 3 bases, with 8 bases between. CDR3 length equals 14 residues. The CDR3 loop is CASSLAGAEETQYF. CDR3 sequence (DNA): TGTGCCAGCAGCTTAGCTGGAGCCGAAGAGACCCAGTACTTC. Full variable domain (rest looked up from reference TRBV7-9 and TRBJ2-5): DTGVSQNPRHKITKRGQNVTFRCDPISEHNRLYWYRQTLGQGPEFLTYFQNEAQLEKSRLLSDRFSAERPKGSFSTLEIQRTEQGDSAMYLCASSLAGAEETQYFGPGTRLLVL.

This clonotype was seen many times. The chain uses TRBV6-2 or TRBV6-3 and TRBJ2-3, with D possibly TRBD1 on 6 matching bases. Germline CDR1 reads MNHEY; CDR2 reads SVGEGT. V was pared by 2 bases and J by 0 bases, with 12 bases between. This CDR3 is built from 16 residues. This CDR3 is CASSYPTGKSTDTQYF. The CDR3 DNA reads TGTGCCAGCAGTTACCCTACAGGGAAGAGCACAGATACGCAGTATTTT.

This clonotype was counted at least ten times. The chain has TRBV7-8 and TRBJ2-5, with 9 positions matching TRBD2. The CDR3 totals 16 residues. Germline lookup yields CDR1 SGHVS and CDR2 FQNEAQ. V trimming: 2 bases; J trimming: 2 bases; junction bases outside the gene matches: 6. The CDR3 DNA follows: TGTGCCAGCAGCTTATTCCTCCTAGCGGGACAAGAGACCCAGTACTTC. Translated: CASSLFLLAGQETQYF.

This clonotype appeared many times. The V and J genes are TRBV7-3 and TRBJ2-3; 7 nucleotides line up with TRBD2. The CDR3 sequence is 15 residues long. From germline, CDR1 is SGHTA and CDR2 FQGTGA. V dropped 5 bases and J dropped 4; count of bases not matched to a gene: 9. The chain's CDR3 is CASSPGRGRADTQYF. The CDR3 nucleotides read TGTGCCAGCAGCCCCGGTCGGGGGAGGGCAGATACGCAGTATTTT.

At least ten counts were recorded for this clonotype. The J gene is TRBJ1-5, the V gene TRBV18; 7 bases map to TRBD1. Trimming removed 1 base from V and 0 bases from J; junction bases left unmatched: 12. Germline V gene data show CDR1 as KGHSH and CDR2 as LQKENI. CDR3 length: 19 residues. CDR3 sequence: CASSPRAPTGVDSNQPQHF. CDR3 nucleotides: TGTGCCAGCTCACCACGCGCCCCAACAGGGGTGGATAGCAATCAGCCCCAGCATTTT.

This clonotype was recorded many times. The V and J genes are TRBV20-1 and TRBJ2-3; tentatively, D is TRBD2 (7 bases). V lost 4 bases to trimming and J lost 6 bases, with 14 bases between them. CDR1 DFQATT and CDR2 SNEGSKA come from the germline V gene (reference sequence). The CDR3 covers 13 residues. CDR3 nucleotides: TGCAGTGCTAACCTCGGGGGGCGGGATACGCAGTATTTT. As protein: CSANLGGRDTQYF.

V is TRBV5-6 and J is TRBJ2-4; possible D gene TRBD1, 6 bases. The V gene's germline CDR1 is SGHDT and CDR2 YYEEEE. The germline V and J ends were trimmed by 0 bases and 0 bases, with 19 bases remaining between them. The CDR3 contains 19 residues. This CDR3 reads CASSLAKWTATLAKNIQYF. The CDR3 DNA is TGTGCCAGCAGCTTGGCCAAATGGACAGCGACCTTAGCCAAAAACATTCAGTACTTC.

This clonotype occurred many times. The V call is TRBV5-6, the J call TRBJ2-5; no clear D. CDR3 size: 13 residues. From germline, CDR1 is SGHDT and CDR2 YYEEEE. Trimming cost V 4 bases and J 5 bases, with 12 bases left between them. The CDR3 is CASSHPRVETQYF. Written as DNA, the CDR3 is TGTGCCAGCAGCCACCCGAGAGTTGAGACCCAGTACTTC.

This clonotype came up many times. This chain joins TRBV21-1 and TRBJ2-6; the table names TRBD1, a call not compared with the DNA. TRBV21-1 represents a pseudogene. There are 17 residues in the CDR3. In DNA, the CDR3 is TGTGCCAGCAGCAAAGATGGGGCTAGCTCTGGGGCCAACGTCCTGACTTTC. Translating gives CASSKDGASSGANVLTF.

This clonotype occurred many times. V is TRBV20-1 and J is TRBJ1-5, with unresolved D. V lost 2 bases and J lost 0, with 14 bases in between. Germline V gene sequence: CDR1 DFQATT, CDR2 SNEGSKA (reference sequence). This CDR3 comprises 16 residues. CDR3 in amino acids: CSARHSRSFSNQPQHF. The CDR3 DNA sequence: TGCAGTGCTAGACACAGCAGATCTTTTAGCAATCAGCCCCAGCATTTT.

This clonotype occurred many times. V gene TRBV19 combines with J gene TRBJ2-2; 11 nucleotides line up with TRBD2. Germline lookup yields CDR1 LNHDA and CDR2 SQIVND (reference sequence). The CDR3 runs to 14 residues. V shed 10 bases, J shed 6 bases, and the junction held 7 bases outside the gene matches. As DNA, the CDR3 is TGTGCCACCCGACTAGCGGGAAATTCCGGGGAGCTGTTTTTT. The encoded protein is CATRLAGNSGELFF.

In its sample, this clonotype was seen many times. This chain links TRBV29-1 with TRBJ2-7; perhaps D is TRBD1 or TRBD2 (5 bases each). The CDR3 runs to 12 residues. Germline lookup yields CDR1 SQVTM and CDR2 ANQGSEA. The V end lost 7 bases, the J end lost 2 bases, and 12 bases lay between the germline ends. The CDR3 sequence is CSAGDQPYEQYF. The CDR3, as DNA: TGCAGCGCTGGGGACCAACCCTACGAGCAGTACTTC.

This clonotype showed up many times. The chain joins TRBV6-5 to TRBJ1-2, with D maybe TRBD1 (6 bases). The CDR3 spans 15 residues. V shed 0 bases and J shed 2 bases, with 10 bases lying between them. The germline gives CDR1 MNHEY, CDR2 SVGAGI. CDR3 sequence (DNA): TGTGCCAGCAGTTACTCTTGGCAGGGGAACTATGGCTACACCTTC. Its translation: CASSYSWQGNYGYTF.

This clonotype was observed at least ten times. The chain employs TRBV7-8 and TRBJ2-7; the D call may be TRBD1 or TRBD2 (6 bases each). The V and J ends lost 1 base and 0 bases respectively, with 13 bases between them. The germline gives CDR1 SGHVS, CDR2 FQNEAQ. The CDR3 runs to 16 residues. The CDR3 DNA reads TGTGCCAGCAGCTTAGTAGGGGGGCGGAGCTCCTACGAGCAGTACTTC. Translating gives CASSLVGGRSSYEQYF.

This clonotype was counted ten times or more. V is TRBV28 and J is TRBJ1-5; the D gene is possibly TRBD1 (5 bases). The CDR3 loop spans 15 amino acids. Germline loops: CDR1 MDHEN, CDR2 SYDVKM. V was cut by 5 bases and J by 3 bases, with 14 bases left in between. This CDR3 reads CASSTSSGYNQPQHF. The CDR3 DNA reads TGTGCCAGCAGTACATCATCAGGGTACAATCAGCCCCAGCATTTT.

This clonotype has a count of ten or more. The gene calls are TRBV5-1 and TRBJ2-6, with 11 bases matching TRBD1. The length of the CDR3 is 17 residues. V dropped 3 bases and J dropped 0; count of bases not matched to a gene: 2. From germline, CDR1 is SGHRS and CDR2 YFSETQ. The CDR3 here is CASSSGTGGSGANVLTF. CDR3 in DNA: TGCGCCAGCAGCTCCGGGACAGGGGGCTCTGGGGCCAACGTCCTGACTTTC.

This clonotype was detected ten times or more. V and J are TRBV5-1 and TRBJ2-5; the match to TRBD1 covers 8 bases. The V and J ends lost 4 bases and 4 bases, in that order; junction bases with no gene match: 3. The germline CDR1 and CDR2 sequences are SGHRS and YFSETQ. CDR3 length equals 13 residues. DNA of the CDR3: TGCGCCAGCAGCCCCGGGACAGGAGAGACCCAGTACTTC. Protein: CASSPGTGETQYF. The whole variable domain, remainder taken from reference TRBV5-1 and TRBJ2-5, is KAGVTQTPRYLIKTRGQQVTLSCSPISGHRSVSWYQQTPGQGLQFLFEYFSETQRNKGNFPGRFSGRQFSNSRSEMNVSTLELGDSALYLCASSPGTGETQYFGPGTRLLVL.